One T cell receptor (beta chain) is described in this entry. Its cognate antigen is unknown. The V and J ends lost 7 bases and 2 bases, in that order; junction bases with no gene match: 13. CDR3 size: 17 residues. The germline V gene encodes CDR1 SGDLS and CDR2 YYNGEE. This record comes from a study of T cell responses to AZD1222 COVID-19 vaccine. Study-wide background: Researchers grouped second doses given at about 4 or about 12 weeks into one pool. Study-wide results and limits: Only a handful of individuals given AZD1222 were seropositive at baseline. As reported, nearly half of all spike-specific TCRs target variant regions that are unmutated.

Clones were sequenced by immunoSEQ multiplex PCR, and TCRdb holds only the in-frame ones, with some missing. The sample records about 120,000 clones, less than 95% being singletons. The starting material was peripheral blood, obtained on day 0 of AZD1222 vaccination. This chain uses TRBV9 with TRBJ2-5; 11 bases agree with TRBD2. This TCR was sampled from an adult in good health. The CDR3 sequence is CASGDRTTSGDQETQYF. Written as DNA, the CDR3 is TGTGCCAGCGGTGATAGGACGACTAGCGGGGATCAAGAGACCCAGTACTTC.